The present TCR beta chain was sequenced within a study of cytomegalovirus exposure and HLA in healthy donors. Study details: Earlier work reported 95 million to 130 million unique TCR beta sequences from some 170 million T cells.

13 Jbeta primers and 60 Vbeta primers were used for the PCR. Repertoires were generated with immunoSEQ multiplex PCR, while TCRdb's copy carries only in-frame clones and drops some. The sample consists of around 300,000 clones, roughly four fifths of them appearing once. Germline CDR1 and CDR2: LNHDA and SQIVND (reference sequence). This CDR3 region has 14 residues. With V trimmed by 6 bases and J by 8 bases, 7 bases remained unmatched. The origin of this receptor is a woman between 40 and 55 years old in good health and CMV-seropositive. This chain connects TRBV19 to TRBJ2-1; 10 bases are shared with TRBD2. The sequenced sample was PBMCs. The CDR3 nucleotides read TGTGCCAGTAGGAGAAGCGGGAGGGCCGATGAGCAGTTCTTC. Translated: CASRRSGRADEQFF.